The present T cell receptor (beta chain) was sequenced within a study of blood T cell repertoires in COVID-19. This clone was recorded once. Under the authors' procedure: Reference gene primer amplification yielded estimated nucleated cell counts. The data were produced by immunoSEQ multiplex PCR, yet TCRdb's version contains in-frame clones alone and is incomplete. Clone size and the V and J calls come from that table; the DNA yielded D and trimming. The sample consists of over 200,000 clones, about 89% of them appearing once. Trimming stripped 4 bases from V and 6 bases from J, with 14 bases between. Germline loops: CDR1 SGHTS, CDR2 YDEGEE. The CDR3 is made up of 14 amino acids.

Sequences were obtained from PBMCs or T cells enriched from blood (not recorded which). This rearrangement joins TRBV5-8 to TRBJ1-5, with D maybe TRBD1 (6 bases). This clonotype was sampled from a man aged 40-49 years who had recovered from COVID-19. The CDR3 DNA is TGTGCCAGCAGCCTACGACAGGTAGTTCAGCCCCAGCATTTT. Its protein product is CASSLRQVVQPQHF.